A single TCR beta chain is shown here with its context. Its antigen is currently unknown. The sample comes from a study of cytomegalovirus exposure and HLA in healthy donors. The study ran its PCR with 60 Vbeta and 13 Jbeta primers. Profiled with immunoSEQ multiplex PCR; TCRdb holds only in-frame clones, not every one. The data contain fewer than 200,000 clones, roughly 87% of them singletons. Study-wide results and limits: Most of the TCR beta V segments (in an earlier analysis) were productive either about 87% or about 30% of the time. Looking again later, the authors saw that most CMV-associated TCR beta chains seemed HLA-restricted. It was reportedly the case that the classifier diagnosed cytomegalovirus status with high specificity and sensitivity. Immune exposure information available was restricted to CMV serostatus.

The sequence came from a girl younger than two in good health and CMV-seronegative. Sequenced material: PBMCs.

The CDR3 DNA follows: TGTGCCAGCTCACCGACACCCGGACTAGCGGGACAGACCTACGAGCAGTACTTC. This gives the protein CASSPTPGLAGQTYEQYF. The chain links TRBV18 to TRBJ2-7, with TRBD2 matching over 12 bases. This CDR3 region has 18 residues. Germline V gene data show CDR1 as KGHSH and CDR2 as LQKENI. With V trimmed by 3 bases and J by 2 bases, 11 bases remained unmatched.